The entry below describes one T cell receptor beta chain. The antigen it binds to is not known. Per-nucleotide qualities are absent, and no much larger clonotype sits a single base away. Profiling of TCR beta VDJ combinations and CDR3 sequences used genomic DNA as the template. TCR repertoire sequencing was run on an Illumina HiSeq 2000. From the authors' description of their analysis: Repertoire assessment relied on Simpson's diversity index, CDR3 size and DJ length profiles, and TRBV/TRBJ rearrangement plots. Whichever DNA sequence was most abundant in the deep sequencing data was defined as the immunodominant clone. CDR3 amino acid sequences were checked for sharing between subjects and were compared against published repertoires and the VDJdb database. TCRdb passed the public sequencing reads through fastp at Q25 and MiXCR, retaining productive beta sequences. Each entry merges the rows of one CDR3 protein and shows their most common DNA and genes. For this entry, the V and J calls and clone size follow TCRdb and not the study's own pipeline. For this sample there are about 270,000 distinct CDR3 sequences; roughly 82% appear just once. The top ten clonotypes cover approximately 40% of the sample.

The data originate from a study of CD8+CD57+ T cells in acquired aplastic anemia (dated by TCRdb to the late 2010s). About the investigation overall: A mean of roughly 3.2 ug of DNA, ranging from roughly 0.2 to 27.4 ug, was extracted from sorted CD4+ and CD8+ cells. A CD8+CD57+ expansion meant a frequency higher than the mean frequency seen in healthy subjects.

The V end loses 4 bases and the J end loses 5 bases, and a stretch of 27 bases separates them. From cysteine to valine, the CDR3 is 18 amino acids long. Only the CDR3 DNA stays, 54 bases, in frame from base 1. CDR1 SGHTA and CDR2 FQGNSA were looked up in the germline V gene. Expansion of CD8+CD57+ cells had been shown by flow cytometry in the patients chosen for sequencing. Severe acquired aplastic anemia was diagnosed in all patients according to International Study of Aplastic Anemia and Agranulocytosis and Camitta criteria. Patients had received no therapy at the time of blood sampling. TCR repertoires of sorted CD4+ and CD8+ blood T cells from severe aplastic anemia patients and healthy subjects were deep-sequenced in the study. In the USA, patient enrollment took place under clinicaltrials.gov protocols 00001620, 01623167, 00001397, 00071045, 00081523 and 00961064. Ficoll-Paque density gradient centrifugation was used to isolate peripheral blood mononuclear cells. Before DNA extraction, CD4+ and CD8+ T cells were sorted with FACS or magnetic beads.

On the study overall, not on this receptor specifically: Roughly 30 CD8+ CDR3 sequences were found to be shared between patients and controls, but these sequences appeared to be highly expressed in patients and within the immunodominant clones of the patients. CD8+ Simpson's diversity did not differ significantly between patients and healthy controls (P=0.060).

The sample consisted of sorted CD4+, CD8+, or CD8+CD57+ T cells (not recorded which) from PBMCs. The sequence joins TRBV7-2 to TRBJ2-7, with a weak D call of TRBD1 (6 bases match). This receptor was taken from a human donor with aplastic anemia. The base sequence is TGTGCCAGCAGCTCCGGGACAAACCAGAATTCACCCCTCCACGAGCAGTACGTC. It specifies CASSSGTNQNSPLHEQYV.